This T cell receptor (beta chain) was obtained from a study of blood T cell repertoires in COVID-19 (dated by TCRdb to the early 2020s). For the wider study: Samples covering the acute and convalescent phases of COVID-19 were provided by collaborators in the United States, Italy and Spain. The prospective study material was composed of cDNA or gDNA derived from T cells, B-cell-depleted T cells, or PBMCs. The dataset comprised deeply sampled blood TCRbeta repertoires from subjects exposed to, actively infected with, or recovered from COVID-19. The repertoires were released in a freely available public database meant as a resource for research on the immune response to SARS-CoV-2. The samples were drawn from two sources: the first 160 participants of the ongoing ImmuneRACE study, and 1,000 to 1,500 subjects contributed by 6 global collaborators. The sample metadata nearly always contained a de-identified subject ID, COVID-19 status, age in years and sex. Where available, HLA class I and class II types were taken from metadata supplied by the sample provider and were not determined by assay-based typing.

As regards this clone: This clone's antigen is unknown. No per-base quality is available; no much larger clone lies one base away.

TCRbeta CDR3 regions were amplified from genomic DNA by means of the immunoSEQ Assay, a bias-controlled multiplex PCR. The published analysis was carried out like this. The number of nucleated cells in each sample was estimated by amplification of reference gene primers within the assay. Sequence reads were collapsed and filtered to measure the absolute abundance of every unique TCRbeta CDR3 rearrangement. For each sample, productive Simpson clonality was calculated as the square root of Simpson's diversity index across productive rearrangements. Drawn from immuneACCESS, this table holds only the in-frame rearrangements with V and J called that TCRdb kept. Clones are partly lost; checked studies trace under half to an unresolved V gene and leave the rest unexplained. V and J calls and clone size are those listed in that table; D and trimming were worked out from the DNA. This sample gives around 31,000 clones in total; approximately 93% of them show up just once. The ten largest account for approximately 4% of the sample.

Each collaborating institution followed its own protocols to collect whole blood in K2EDTA tubes. For TCRbeta analysis, collaborators shipped samples in one of three forms: frozen whole blood, isolated PBMCs, or DNA extracted from either of those sample types. General findings and caveats noted by the study authors: The amount of clinical and demographic metadata varied by source and participant and was provided uncurated.

The sequence came from a man between 60 and 75 years old with acute or convalescent COVID-19. Sequencing was carried out using peripheral blood.

For the CDR3, the sequence is CAWQQGNGNQPQHF. The DNA reads as follows: TGTGCCTGGCAACAGGGCAATGGGAATCAGCCCCAGCATTTT. The sequence is built from TRBV30 and TRBJ1-5; TRBD1 might be the D gene, on 6 matching bases. V is clipped by 5 bases and J by 4 bases, and the sequence between their germline boundaries is 15 bases long. CDR1 GTSNPN and CDR2 SVGIG are derived from the germline V gene (reference sequence). From cysteine to phenylalanine, the CDR3 is 14 amino acids long. CDR3 DNA only is kept here, 42 bases in frame from base 1.